This TCR beta chain was found in a study of graft-versus-host responses after intestinal transplantation. Overall study findings and caveats: Peak circulating GvH clone levels tracked with early post-transplant HvG declines.

This clone rates as medium-sized. Profiling relied on immunoSEQ multiplex PCR, and the TCRdb table lists in-frame clones only, not all of them. Of around 15,000 clones listed, 33% are singletons. Irradiated, violet-dye-labeled stimulator cells, around 200,000 in number, were plated with around 200,000 CFSE-labeled responder cells. This CDR3 is 12 amino acids long. Deletions cut 2 bases from V and 7 bases from J, with 6 bases between. Germline lookup yields CDR1 KGHSH and CDR2 LQKENI. The rearrangement links TRBV18 to TRBJ2-1, with D possibly being TRBD1 or TRBD2 (5 bases each). The clonotype originates from a human patient who received an intestinal transplant. The starting material was alloreactive CD4+ T cells from a mixed lymphocyte reaction culture, obtained before intestinal transplant. The subset denotes: CFSE-low proliferating T cells sorted from roughly 6-day pre-transplant mixed lymphocyte reaction (GvH or HvG direction). As DNA, the CDR3 is TGTGCCAGCTCACCAGGGGGTAATGAGCAGTTCTTC. Translated: CASSPGGNEQFF.